The clone carrying this T cell receptor beta chain was observed a few times. The antigen is undetermined. Separate from the approximately 700-subject first cohort was the approximately 130-subject validation cohort, to which the donors belonged. Germline V gene lookup returns CDR1 SGHTA and CDR2 FQGNSA. This CDR3 has 12 residues. V lost 5 bases and J 4 bases, leaving 8 bases between the germline ends. This sample is drawn from a study of cytomegalovirus exposure and HLA in healthy donors. Some clones are missing from TCRdb's copy, which holds only in-frame ones; the method was immunoSEQ multiplex PCR. The sample lists about 130,000 clones, around nine tenths seen once, with 1.4% in the top ten. Overall study results and limits: Subsequent analysis revealed that first-cohort TCR clusters tended to co-occur in the roughly 120 validation repertoires. Usually a TCR sequence was rare, but some public TCRs were found in many donors. Cytomegalovirus-associated TCR beta chains were listed, numbering 164.

The receptor was derived from a man aged 30 to 45 in good health and CMV-seronegative. Specimen: PBMCs. The genes are TRBV7-2 and TRBJ1-1; tentative D call: TRBD1 (5 bases). DNA for the CDR3: TGTGCCAGCAGCAGGCAGGGCACTGAAGCTTTCTTT. This translates into CASSRQGTEAFF.